The 15 T cell receptor beta chains reported below all come from one sample, sequenced in a study of T cells in Graves' hyperthyroidism and ophthalmopathy. What was amplified from RNA transcripts were TCR beta CDR3 regions. A set of HTBI primers served as the primers for a first-round RT-PCR of the TCR CDR3. TCRdb processed the multiplex PCR reads anew with MiXCR; each CDR3 protein has one entry. The data contain fewer than 650,000 distinct CDR3 sequences, over 12% of them singletons. The specimen was blood. Receptors were obtained from a woman in her forties with Graves' ophthalmopathy.

This clonotype was counted at least ten times. The chain links TRBV6-2 or TRBV6-3 to TRBJ2-7, with 9 bases identical to TRBD2. Germline lookup yields CDR1 MNHEY and CDR2 SVGEGT. The CDR3 has 15 residues. The ends lost 6 bases at V and 1 base at J; junction bases unmatched: 7. In nucleotides, the CDR3 is TGTGCCAGCAGCCGCGGGACTAGCATTTCCTACGAGCAGTACTTC. It specifies CASSRGTSISYEQYF.

The rearrangement joins TRBV9 to TRBJ1-3; no clear D. Trimming removed 4 bases from V and 0 bases from J, with 11 bases in between. Germline lookup yields CDR1 SGDLS and CDR2 YYNGEE. The CDR3 covers 15 residues. DNA of the CDR3: TGTGCCAGCAGCCCAGACCCGGTCTCTGGAAACACCATATATTTT. Its protein is CASSPDPVSGNTIYF.

The chain recombines TRBV2 with TRBJ1-5; D is uncertain. Germline V lookup: CDR1 SNHLY, CDR2 FYNNEI. The CDR3 spans 15 residues. V lost 6 bases, J lost 0 bases, and 12 bases lay in between. The chain's CDR3 is CASSGPGYSNQPQHF. The CDR3 bases are TGTGCCAGCAGCGGGCCTGGTTATAGCAATCAGCCCCAGCATTTT.

This clonotype was seen ten or more times. The chain joins TRBV19 to TRBJ1-2; 7 bases map to TRBD1. The CDR3 has 19 amino acids. The germline gives CDR1 LNHDA, CDR2 SQIVND (reference sequence). Trimming removed 1 base from V and 0 bases from J; junction bases left unmatched: 14. The DNA of the CDR3 is TGTGCCAGTAGTATAGGGACAGGACTTCCAAGGAACTCTAACTATGGCTACACCTTC. Translating it yields CASSIGTGLPRNSNYGYTF.

This clonotype was counted between two and nine times. In DNA form, the CDR3 reads TGTGCCAGCTCACCCCGACAGGCGCTCGATGATGGCTACACCTTC. Amino acid sequence: CASSPRQALDDGYTF. The V call is TRBV18, the J call TRBJ1-2, with TRBD1 as a possible D gene (6 bases). There are 15 residues in the CDR3. CDR1 and CDR2 from the germline V gene are KGHSH and LQKENI. Deletions cut 3 bases from V and 6 bases from J, with 17 bases between.

A few counts support this clonotype. V is TRBV4-2 and J is TRBJ1-6; 11 bases fit TRBD1. Germline-derived CDR1 and CDR2 are LGHNA and YNFKEQ. The CDR3 is 13 residues long. The junction had 1 base not matched to a gene; V was cut back by 8 bases and J by 7 bases. In DNA form, the CDR3 reads TGTGCCAGCGGGACAGGGGGAAATTCACCCCTCCACTTT. The encoded protein is CASGTGGNSPLHF.

This clonotype was picked up many times. The chain uses TRBV9 and TRBJ2-5; the D gene is possibly TRBD1 (5 bases). Germline CDR1 is SGDLS and CDR2 is YYNGEE. This CDR3 has 12 amino acids. Trimming took off 0 bases at V and 9 bases at J, with 9 bases between the two ends. The CDR3 DNA reads TGTGCCAGCAGCGTAGAAGTAGGGGCCCAGTACTTC. Translating it yields CASSVEVGAQYF.

CDR3 bases: TGTGCCAGCTCACCCCTGGGGGACAGGGAGCAGTACTTC. Protein product: CASSPLGDREQYF. The rearrangement links TRBV18 to TRBJ2-7, with 8 bases that match TRBD1. V lost 3 bases, J lost 7 bases, and 5 bases stayed unmatched. The CDR3 extends over 13 amino acids. CDR1 KGHSH and CDR2 LQKENI come from the germline V gene.

This clonotype occurred many times. As DNA, the CDR3 is TGTGCCAGCAGTGCCTTAGCGGGAGCCCCCCACGAGCAGTACTTC. Amino acid sequence: CASSALAGAPHEQYF. The chain employs TRBV2 and TRBJ2-7; the match to TRBD2 covers 9 bases. The germline V gene encodes CDR1 SNHLY and CDR2 FYNNEI. The CDR3 totals 15 residues. With V trimmed by 4 bases and J by 5 bases, 9 bases remained unmatched.

This clonotype has at least ten counts. The chain couples TRBV28 to TRBJ1-3; perhaps TRBD1 as D (6 bases). With 2 bases removed from V and 2 bases from J, the gap between germline ends came to 10 bases. There are 15 residues in the CDR3. CDR1 is MDHEN and CDR2 is SYDVKM in the germline V gene. The CDR3 protein is CASSLRGRAGNTIYF. The CDR3 DNA is TGTGCCAGCAGTTTACGGGGGCGCGCTGGAAACACCATATATTTT.

The chain links TRBV11-2 to TRBJ2-7; 7 positions match TRBD1. Germline loops: CDR1 SGHAT, CDR2 FQNNGV. The CDR3 length is 14 residues. With V trimmed by 5 bases and J by 1 base, 5 bases remained unmatched. CDR3 nucleotide sequence: TGTGCCAGCAGCGAAAACAGGGGATCCTACGAGCAGTACTTC. This translates into CASSENRGSYEQYF.

V and J are TRBV12-5 and TRBJ1-1; tentatively, D is TRBD1 (5 bases). Trimming removed 3 bases from V and 0 bases from J, with 20 bases in between. Germline loops: CDR1 LGHNT, CDR2 FRNRAP. This CDR3 spans 18 amino acids. CDR3 amino acids: CASGFVMQGKGMNTEAFF. CDR3 coding DNA: TGTGCTAGTGGTTTTGTTATGCAGGGAAAGGGAATGAACACTGAAGCTTTCTTT.

This clonotype was found a few times. The chain carries TRBV20-1 and TRBJ1-5; 11 bases match TRBD1. Germline V gives CDR1 DFQATT, CDR2 SNEGSKA (reference sequence). The CDR3 length is 15 residues. The V gene end was trimmed by 5 bases and the J gene end by 6 bases; junction bases not matched to a gene: 9. CDR3 nucleotide sequence: TGCAGTGCTCCCAGGACAGGGGGCTGGAGTCAGCCCCAGCATTTT. Translation: CSAPRTGGWSQPQHF.

The gene calls are TRBV6-1 and TRBJ2-5, with TRBD1 matching 7 bases. The CDR3 consists of 12 residues. Germline CDR1 is MNHNS and CDR2 is SASEGT. V trimming: 11 bases; J trimming: 3 bases; junction bases outside the gene matches: 6. CDR3 bases: TGTGCCGGGACGACAGGGAAAGAGACCCAGTACTTC. It yields the protein CAGTTGKETQYF.

This clonotype was seen at least ten times. This chain joins TRBV6-5 and TRBJ1-5; possible D gene TRBD1, 5 bases. The V end was cut by 1 base, the J end by 8 bases, with 12 bases between. Looked up from germline, CDR1 is MNHEY and CDR2 is SVGAGI. This CDR3 spans 14 amino acids. The CDR3 protein is CASSYYGGEKPQHF. The CDR3 bases are TGTGCCAGCAGTTACTATGGGGGGGAAAAGCCCCAGCATTTT.